A selection of T cell receptor beta chains follows, all from one sample in a study of T cells in Graves' hyperthyroidism and ophthalmopathy. TCRdb ran MiXCR on the multiplex PCR reads and lists one entry per CDR3 protein. The sample gives around 290,000 distinct CDR3 sequences, roughly 13% of which show up once; less than 8% is in the top ten. The sequenced sample consisted of blood. The receptors were gathered from a woman aged 40-49 years with Graves' hyperthyroidism. The CDR3 runs from the conserved cysteine through the conserved F or W. D genes are given only for firm matches. Part of the rows lack a size; the others show once, few, many or a class for expanded clones.

CAISESGLAGTDTQYF TGTGCCATCAGTGAGTCGGGCCTAGCTGGCACAGATACGCAGTATTTT TRBJ2-3 NA many TRBV10-3
CASSLASVQLAGGLSYEQYF TGTGCCAGCAGCTTAGCGAGCGTCCAACTAGCGGGAGGGCTCTCCTACGAGCAGTACTTC TRBJ2-7 TRBD2 NA TRBV7-9
CASSDLQGSSYYNEQFF TGTGCCAGCAGTGATCTACAGGGGAGCTCCTATTACAATGAGCAGTTCTTC TRBJ2-1 TRBD1 many TRBV6-1
CASSPDGENTEAFF TGTGCCAGCAGCCCCGACGGGGAGAACACTGAAGCTTTCTTT TRBJ1-1 NA many TRBV3-1
CASTEAGPRTDTQYF TGTGCCAGCACCGAAGCGGGTCCCCGCACAGATACGCAGTATTTT TRBJ2-3 NA many TRBV6-1
CASSINRVTSNQPQHF TGTGCCAGCAGTATAAACCGGGTGACTAGCAATCAGCCCCAGCATTTT TRBJ1-5 NA many TRBV27
CASSYRVGYGYTF TGTGCCAGCAGCTACCGAGTAGGCTATGGCTACACCTTC TRBJ1-2 NA many TRBV7-9
CAWFSGGYNEQFF TGTGCCTGGTTCAGCGGGGGTTACAATGAGCAGTTCTTC TRBJ2-1 TRBD2 many TRBV30
CASSGTSGGDTQYF TGTGCCAGCAGCGGGACTAGCGGGGGAGATACGCAGTATTTT TRBJ2-3 TRBD2 NA TRBV2
CASSYGTTSEKLFF TGTGCCAGCAGTTACGGGACAACTAGTGAAAAACTGTTTTTT TRBJ1-4 NA few TRBV6-5
CAINPGTTNYGYTF TGTGCCATCAACCCCGGGACAACAAACTATGGCTACACCTTC TRBJ1-2 NA many TRBV10-3
CAISESGGPYNEQFF TGTGCCATCAGTGAGTCAGGGGGCCCCTACAATGAGCAGTTCTTC TRBJ2-1 TRBD1 NA TRBV10-3
CASSVQDRASNEQFF TGTGCCAGCAGTGTCCAGGACAGGGCTTCAAATGAGCAGTTCTTC TRBJ2-1 TRBD1 many TRBV6-1
CASSRRQNTEAFF TGCGCCAGCAGCCGAAGACAGAACACTGAAGCTTTCTTT TRBJ1-1 NA many TRBV5-1
CASSHVLTGANVLTF TGTGCCAGCAGCCATGTCCTTACTGGGGCCAACGTCCTGACTTTC TRBJ2-6 NA many TRBV7-9
CATSDSGTSGIDEQFF TGTGCCACCAGTGATTCCGGGACTAGCGGGATCGATGAGCAGTTCTTC TRBJ2-1 TRBD2 many TRBV24-1
CASSPRPGTSDSYEQYF TGCGCCAGCAGCCCGCGGCCCGGGACTAGCGACTCCTACGAGCAGTACTTC TRBJ2-7 TRBD2 many TRBV5-1
CATSGGASYEQYF TGTGCCACCTCGGGGGGGGCCTCCTACGAGCAGTACTTC TRBJ2-7 TRBD2 many TRBV10-3
CASSPGLASNNEQFF TGTGCCAGCTCACCTGGACTAGCGAGTAACAATGAGCAGTTCTTC TRBJ2-1 TRBD2 few TRBV18
CASSDTGDEQFF TGTGCCAGCAGCGATACGGGAGACGAGCAGTTCTTC TRBJ2-1 NA many TRBV13
CASSWGVEQYF TGTGCCAGTAGTTGGGGAGTTGAGCAGTACTTC TRBJ2-7 NA many TRBV19
CASSSTGTPNTGELFF TGTGCCAGCAGCTCAACAGGGACGCCGAACACCGGGGAGCTGTTTTTT TRBJ2-2 NA few TRBV7-6
CATSGLTGEDTQYF TGTGCCACCAGTGGCCTTACAGGGGAAGATACGCAGTATTTT TRBJ2-3 TRBD1 many TRBV24-1
CASNPSGSAGELFF TGTGCCAGCAACCCTAGCGGGAGTGCCGGGGAGCTGTTTTTT TRBJ2-2 TRBD2 NA TRBV27
CASSLIPQETQYF TGTGCCAGCAGCTTAATCCCCCAAGAGACCCAGTACTTC TRBJ2-5 NA few TRBV7-3
CSGGTGVNTEAFF TGCAGCGGGGGGACAGGGGTAAACACTGAAGCTTTCTTT TRBJ1-1 TRBD1 many TRBV29-1
CASSPRTSGFTYEQYF TGTGCCAGCAGCCCACGGACTAGCGGATTTACCTACGAGCAGTACTTC TRBJ2-7 TRBD2 few TRBV7-9
CASSSPFLIPYNEQFF TGTGCCAGCAGTTCCCCCTTTCTCATCCCCTACAATGAGCAGTTCTTC TRBJ2-1 NA many TRBV28
CASIPGYGAGYGYTF TGTGCCAGCATTCCAGGGTATGGGGCGGGCTATGGCTACACCTTC TRBJ1-2 NA once TRBV28
CASSSSGDGYTF TGTGCCAGCAGTAGTTCAGGGGATGGCTACACCTTC TRBJ1-2 NA NA TRBV6-1
CSARPGPAGETQYF TGCAGTGCTAGGCCGGGACCCGCTGGAGAGACCCAGTACTTC TRBJ2-5 NA many TRBV20-1
CASNPRGTGDNEQFF TGTGCCAGCAACCCGAGAGGGACAGGAGACAATGAGCAGTTCTTC TRBJ2-1 TRBD1 NA TRBV9
CASKSGVLGYTF TGTGCCAGCAAGTCGGGTGTTCTCGGCTACACCTTC TRBJ1-2 NA many TRBV6-1
CASSFRGNPDTQYF TGTGCCAGCAGCTTTCGCGGGAATCCAGATACGCAGTATTTT TRBJ2-3 NA NA TRBV7-9
CASSIARDRGDYEQYF TGTGCCAGTAGTATAGCCCGGGACAGGGGTGACTACGAGCAGTACTTC TRBJ2-7 TRBD1 many TRBV19
CASSLGSDRGVRNSPLHF TGTGCCAGCAGCTTAGGTTCGGACAGGGGGGTAAGGAATTCACCCCTCCACTTT TRBJ1-6 TRBD1 few TRBV11-2
CASSPGGPYVEQYF TGTGCCAGTAGTCCGGGAGGGCCCTACGTGGAGCAGTACTTC TRBJ2-7 TRBD2 NA TRBV19
CASRSRTTSNTGELFF TGTGCCAGCAGATCCCGGACTACGAGCAACACCGGGGAGCTGTTTTTT TRBJ2-2 NA many TRBV28
CASGDRGSSEAFF TGTGCCAGCGGCGACAGGGGTTCGTCTGAAGCTTTCTTT TRBJ1-1 TRBD1 NA TRBV27
CSGGVGASGYEQFF TGCAGCGGGGGAGTGGGGGCGTCTGGCTATGAGCAGTTCTTC TRBJ2-1 NA many TRBV29-1
CATSSDLGESLLNIQYF TGTGCCACCAGTTCGGACCTAGGGGAGAGTTTACTGAACATTCAGTACTTC TRBJ2-4 NA few TRBV28
CASSYEGGTEAFF TGTGCCAGCAGTTACGAGGGAGGTACTGAAGCTTTCTTT TRBJ1-1 NA many TRBV6-6
CASSQSTGGADTQYF TGTGCCAGCAGTCAATCGACAGGAGGCGCAGATACGCAGTATTTT TRBJ2-3 NA many TRBV6-1
CASSVGQGGATNEKLFF TGTGCCAGCAGCGTTGGACAGGGTGGTGCAACTAATGAAAAACTGTTTTTT TRBJ1-4 TRBD1 many TRBV9
CASSLAGTGRGSEQFF TGTGCCAGCAGTTTGGCTGGGACAGGGAGGGGATCGGAGCAGTTCTTC TRBJ2-1 TRBD1 NA TRBV28
CASSQELLAGEASEQYF TGTGCCAGCAGCCAAGAGCTTCTAGCGGGAGAGGCTAGCGAGCAGTACTTC TRBJ2-7 TRBD2 many TRBV3-1
CAWSVRVSSYNSPLHF TGTGCCTGGAGTGTACGTGTGAGCTCCTATAATTCACCCCTCCACTTT TRBJ1-6 NA NA TRBV30